This T cell receptor beta chain comes out of a study of cytomegalovirus exposure and HLA in healthy donors. Study-level findings and limits: CMV antigen specificity of a few CMV-associated chains was confirmed in vitro. CMV serostatus was the only immune exposure information that was available.

With V trimmed by 2 bases and J by 8 bases, 6 bases remained unmatched. The germline V gene encodes CDR1 ENHRY and CDR2 SYGVKD. The CDR3 runs to 14 residues. Comments on this clone: No antigen is known for it.

Both 60 Vbeta primers and 13 Jbeta primers went into the PCR. Assay used: immunoSEQ multiplex PCR; TCRdb lists only in-frame clones, some missing. Counted here are about 300,000 clones, 86% occurring once; the ten biggest clones make up around 4%. The V call is TRBV10-3, the J call TRBJ2-3; 8 nucleotides match TRBD1. The sequence came from a man in his forties in good health and CMV-seropositive. Sequences were obtained from PBMCs. The CDR3 here is CAISEAGGFVTQYF. The CDR3 coding sequence is TGTGCCATCAGTGAGGCAGGGGGCTTCGTTACGCAGTATTTT.